Sequencing of this T cell receptor (beta chain) was carried out in a study of shared clonotypes between healthy human individuals. Background on the study: Per-donor plates numbered three CD4 naive, three CD4 memory, two CD8 naive and one CD8 memory.

Comment on this clone: Its specificity is unknown.

Overall study findings and caveats: Generation of non-shared clonotypes was less probable than generation of clonotypes shared by all four donors.

Sequenced by immunoSEQ multiplex PCR; TCRdb stores in-frame clones only, minus some. The sample includes some 1,100,000 clones, approximately 80% seen only once; the top ten take more than 0.5%. Trimming shortened V by 1 base and J by 0 bases, and 10 bases separated the two germline ends. Germline V gene lookup returns CDR1 SGHRS and CDR2 YFSETQ. The CDR3 contains 15 residues. The chain couples TRBV5-1 to TRBJ1-1; the D is unclear. The sequenced sample consisted of memory CD4+ T cells from PBMCs. Subset specified: CD45RA-negative fraction. The sequence derives from a man younger than 35 in good health. Some clones in this sample may be carry-over from other donors' samples. The CDR3 nucleotides read TGCGCCAGCAGCTTGAACGGAGGGTTGAACACTGAAGCTTTCTTT. Its protein product is CASSLNGGLNTEAFF.